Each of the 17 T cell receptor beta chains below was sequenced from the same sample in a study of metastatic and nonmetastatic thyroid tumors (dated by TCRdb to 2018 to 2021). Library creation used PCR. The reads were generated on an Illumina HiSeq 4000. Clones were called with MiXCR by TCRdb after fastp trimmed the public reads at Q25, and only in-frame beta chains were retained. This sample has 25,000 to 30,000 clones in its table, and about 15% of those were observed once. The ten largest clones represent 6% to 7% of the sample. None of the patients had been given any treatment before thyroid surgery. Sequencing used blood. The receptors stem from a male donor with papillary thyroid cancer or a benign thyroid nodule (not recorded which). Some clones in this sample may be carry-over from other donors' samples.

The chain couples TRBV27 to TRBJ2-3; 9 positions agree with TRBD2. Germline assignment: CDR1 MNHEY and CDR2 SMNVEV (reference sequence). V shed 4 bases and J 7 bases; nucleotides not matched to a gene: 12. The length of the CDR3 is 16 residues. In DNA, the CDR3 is TGTGCCAGCAGTTCCCGGACTGGCGGGAGGGTCTATACGCAGTATTTT. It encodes CASSSRTGGRVYTQYF.

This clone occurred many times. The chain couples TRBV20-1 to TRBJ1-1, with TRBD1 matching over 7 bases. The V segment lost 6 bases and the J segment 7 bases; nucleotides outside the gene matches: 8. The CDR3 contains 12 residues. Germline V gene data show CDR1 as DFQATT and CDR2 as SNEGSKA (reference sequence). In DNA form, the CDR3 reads TGCAGTGCCTCCAACAGGGGAGGTGAAGCTTTCTTT. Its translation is CSASNRGGEAFF.

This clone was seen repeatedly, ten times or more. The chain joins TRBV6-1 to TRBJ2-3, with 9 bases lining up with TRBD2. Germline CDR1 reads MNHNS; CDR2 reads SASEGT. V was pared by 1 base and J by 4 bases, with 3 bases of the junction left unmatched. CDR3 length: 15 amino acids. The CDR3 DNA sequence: TGTGCCAGCAGTGAAGAGGCGGGAGGGCCAGATACGCAGTATTTT. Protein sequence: CASSEEAGGPDTQYF.

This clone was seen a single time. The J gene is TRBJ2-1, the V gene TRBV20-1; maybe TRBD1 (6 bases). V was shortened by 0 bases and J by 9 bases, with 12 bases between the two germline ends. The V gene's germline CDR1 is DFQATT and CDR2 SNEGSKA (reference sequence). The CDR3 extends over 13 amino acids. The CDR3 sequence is CSARDHPRGEQFF. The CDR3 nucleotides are TGCAGTGCTAGAGATCACCCCAGGGGTGAGCAGTTCTTC.

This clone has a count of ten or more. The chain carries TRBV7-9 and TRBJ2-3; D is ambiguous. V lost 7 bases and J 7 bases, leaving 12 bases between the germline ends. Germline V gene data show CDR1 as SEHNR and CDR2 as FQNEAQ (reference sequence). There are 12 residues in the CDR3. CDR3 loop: CASTAQWHTQYF. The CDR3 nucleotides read TGTGCCAGCACCGCCCAGTGGCATACGCAGTATTTT.

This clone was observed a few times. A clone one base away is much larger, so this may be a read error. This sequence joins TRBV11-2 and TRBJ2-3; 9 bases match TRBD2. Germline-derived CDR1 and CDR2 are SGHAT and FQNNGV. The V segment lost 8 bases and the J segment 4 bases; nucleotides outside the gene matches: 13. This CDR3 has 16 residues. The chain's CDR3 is CASGPQAGGSADTQYF. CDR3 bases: TGTGCCAGCGGCCCTCAAGCGGGAGGCTCTGCAGATACGCAGTATTTT.

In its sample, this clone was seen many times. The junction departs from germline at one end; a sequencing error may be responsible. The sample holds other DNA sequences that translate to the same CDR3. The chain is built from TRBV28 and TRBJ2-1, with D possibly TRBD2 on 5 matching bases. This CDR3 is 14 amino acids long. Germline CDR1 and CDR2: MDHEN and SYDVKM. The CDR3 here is CASSKRRADNEQSF. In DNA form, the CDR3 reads TGTGCCAGCAGCAAGCGGCGGGCAGACAATGAGCAGTCCTTC.

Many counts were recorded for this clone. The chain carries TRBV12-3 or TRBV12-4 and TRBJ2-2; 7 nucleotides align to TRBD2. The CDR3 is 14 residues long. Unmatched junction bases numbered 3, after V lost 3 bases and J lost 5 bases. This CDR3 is CASSLGGFTGELFF. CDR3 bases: TGTGCCAGCAGTTTGGGAGGGTTTACCGGGGAGCTGTTTTTT.

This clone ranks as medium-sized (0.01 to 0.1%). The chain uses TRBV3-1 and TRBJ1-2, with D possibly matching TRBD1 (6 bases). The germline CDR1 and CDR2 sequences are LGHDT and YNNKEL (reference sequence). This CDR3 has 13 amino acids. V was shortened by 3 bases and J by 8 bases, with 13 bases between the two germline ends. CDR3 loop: CASSQTGGGGYTF. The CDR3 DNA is TGTGCCAGCAGCCAGACAGGAGGGGGGGGCTACACCTTC.

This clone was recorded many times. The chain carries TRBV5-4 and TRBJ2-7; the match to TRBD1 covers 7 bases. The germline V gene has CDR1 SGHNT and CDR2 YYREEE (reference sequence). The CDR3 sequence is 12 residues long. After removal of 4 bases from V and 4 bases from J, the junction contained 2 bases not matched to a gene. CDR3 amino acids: CASSPDRYEQYF. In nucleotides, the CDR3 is TGTGCCAGCAGCCCGGACAGGTACGAGCAGTACTTC.

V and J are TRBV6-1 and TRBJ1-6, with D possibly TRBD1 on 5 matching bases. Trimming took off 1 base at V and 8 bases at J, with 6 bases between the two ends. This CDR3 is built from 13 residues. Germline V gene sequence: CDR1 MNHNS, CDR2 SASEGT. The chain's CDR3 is CASSEEGHSPLHF. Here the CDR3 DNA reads TGTGCCAGCAGTGAAGAGGGACATTCACCCCTCCACTTT.

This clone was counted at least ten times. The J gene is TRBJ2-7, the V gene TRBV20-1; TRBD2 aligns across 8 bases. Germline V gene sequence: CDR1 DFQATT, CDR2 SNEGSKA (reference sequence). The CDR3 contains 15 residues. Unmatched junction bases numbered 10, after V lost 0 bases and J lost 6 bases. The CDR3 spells CSARDSGTSSGEQYF. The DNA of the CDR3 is TGCAGTGCTAGAGATTCAGGGACTAGTTCGGGCGAGCAGTACTTC.

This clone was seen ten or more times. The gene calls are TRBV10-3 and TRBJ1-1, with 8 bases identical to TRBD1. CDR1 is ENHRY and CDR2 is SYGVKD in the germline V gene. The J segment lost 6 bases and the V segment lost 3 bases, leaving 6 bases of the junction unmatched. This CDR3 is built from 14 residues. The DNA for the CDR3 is TGTGCCATCAGTGACTCAACAGGGGGGGCTGAAGCTTTCTTT. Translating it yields CAISDSTGGAEAFF.

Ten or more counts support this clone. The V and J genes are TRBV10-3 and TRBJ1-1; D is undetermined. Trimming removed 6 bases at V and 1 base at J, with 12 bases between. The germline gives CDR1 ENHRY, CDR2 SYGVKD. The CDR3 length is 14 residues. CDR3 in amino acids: CAISSRAPNTEAFF. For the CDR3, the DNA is TGTGCCATCAGCTCACGGGCGCCGAACACTGAAGCTTTCTTT.

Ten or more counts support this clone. Here the CDR3 DNA reads TGTGCCAGCTTAGACCGACAGGGAATCTACAATGAGCAGTTCTTC. The encoded protein is CASLDRQGIYNEQFF. This chain joins TRBV2 and TRBJ2-1; TRBD1 matches 7 bases. With V trimmed by 8 bases and J by 3 bases, 10 bases remained unmatched. The CDR3 is 15 residues long. The germline V gene encodes CDR1 SNHLY and CDR2 FYNNEI.

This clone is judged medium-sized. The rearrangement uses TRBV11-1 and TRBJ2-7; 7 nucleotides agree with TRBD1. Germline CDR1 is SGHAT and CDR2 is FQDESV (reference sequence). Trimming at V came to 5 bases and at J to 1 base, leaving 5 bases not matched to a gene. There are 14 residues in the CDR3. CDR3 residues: CASSPGQVSYEQYF. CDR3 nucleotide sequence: TGTGCCAGCAGCCCCGGACAGGTTTCCTACGAGCAGTACTTC.

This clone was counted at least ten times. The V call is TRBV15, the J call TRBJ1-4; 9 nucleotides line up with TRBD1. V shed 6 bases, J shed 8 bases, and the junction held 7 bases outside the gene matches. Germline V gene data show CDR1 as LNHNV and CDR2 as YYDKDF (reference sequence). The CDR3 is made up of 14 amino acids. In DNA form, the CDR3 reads TGTGCCACCAGTAGGGACAGGGATTTGGAAAAACTGTTTTTT. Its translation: CATSRDRDLEKLFF. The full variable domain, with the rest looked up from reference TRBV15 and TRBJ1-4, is DAMVIQNPRYQVTQFGKPVTLSCSQTLNHNVMYWYQQKSSQAPKLLFHYYDKDFNNEADTPDNFQSRRPNTSFCFLDIRSPGLGDTAMYLCATSRDRDLEKLFFGSGTQLSVL.